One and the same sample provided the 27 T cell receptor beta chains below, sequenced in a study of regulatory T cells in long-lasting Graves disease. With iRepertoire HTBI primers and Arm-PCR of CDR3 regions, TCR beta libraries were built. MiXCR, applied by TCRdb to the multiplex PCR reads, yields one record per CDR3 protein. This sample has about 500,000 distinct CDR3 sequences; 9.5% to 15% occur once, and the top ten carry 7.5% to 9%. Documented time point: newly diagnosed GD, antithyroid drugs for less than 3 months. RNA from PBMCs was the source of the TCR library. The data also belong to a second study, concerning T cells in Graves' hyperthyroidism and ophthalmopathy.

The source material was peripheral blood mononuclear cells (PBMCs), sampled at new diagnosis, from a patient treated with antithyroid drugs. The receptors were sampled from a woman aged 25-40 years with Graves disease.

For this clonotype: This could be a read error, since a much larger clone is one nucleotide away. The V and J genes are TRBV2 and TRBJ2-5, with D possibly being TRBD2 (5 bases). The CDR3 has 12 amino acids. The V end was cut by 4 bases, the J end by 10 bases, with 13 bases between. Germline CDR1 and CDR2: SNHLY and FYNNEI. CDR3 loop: CASSGGGSSQYF. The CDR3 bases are TGTGCCAGCAGTGGTGGTGGGAGTAGCCAGTACTTC.

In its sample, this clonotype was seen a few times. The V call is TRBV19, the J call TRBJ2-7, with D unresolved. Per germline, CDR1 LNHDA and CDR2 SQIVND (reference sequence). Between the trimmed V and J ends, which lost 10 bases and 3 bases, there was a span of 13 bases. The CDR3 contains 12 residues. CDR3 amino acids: CATRDGVYEQYF. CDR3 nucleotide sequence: TGTGCCACCCGTGATGGGGTCTACGAGCAGTACTTC. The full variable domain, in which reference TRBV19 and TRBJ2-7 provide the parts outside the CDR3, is DGGITQSPKYLFRKEGQNVTLSCEQNLNHDAMYWYRQDPGQGLRLIYYSQIVNDFQKGDIAEGYSVSREKKESFPLTVTSAQKNPTAFYLCATRDGVYEQYFGPGTRLTVT.

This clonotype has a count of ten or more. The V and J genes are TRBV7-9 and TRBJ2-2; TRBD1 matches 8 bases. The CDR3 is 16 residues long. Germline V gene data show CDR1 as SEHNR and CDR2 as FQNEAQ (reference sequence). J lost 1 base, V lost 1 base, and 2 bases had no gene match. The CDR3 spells CASSLGRGLNTGELFF. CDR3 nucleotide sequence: TGTGCCAGCAGCTTAGGCAGGGGGCTGAACACCGGGGAGCTGTTTTTT.

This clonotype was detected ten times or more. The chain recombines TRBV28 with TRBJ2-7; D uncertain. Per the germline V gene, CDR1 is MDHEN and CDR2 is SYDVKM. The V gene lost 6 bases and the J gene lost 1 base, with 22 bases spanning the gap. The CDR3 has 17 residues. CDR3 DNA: TGTGCCAGCAGAACCCTCTGGGGTGGTGAGTCGTCCTACGAGCAGTACTTC. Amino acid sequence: CASRTLWGGESSYEQYF.

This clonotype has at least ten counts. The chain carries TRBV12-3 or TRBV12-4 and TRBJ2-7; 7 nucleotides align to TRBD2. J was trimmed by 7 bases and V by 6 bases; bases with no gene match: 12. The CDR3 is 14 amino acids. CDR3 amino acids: CASSRRENLREQYF. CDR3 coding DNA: TGTGCCAGCAGCCGGCGGGAGAACCTCCGGGAGCAGTACTTC.

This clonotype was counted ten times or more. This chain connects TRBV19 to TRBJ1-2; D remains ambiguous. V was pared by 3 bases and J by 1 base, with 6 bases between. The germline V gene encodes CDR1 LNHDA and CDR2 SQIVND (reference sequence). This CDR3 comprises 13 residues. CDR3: CASSISGNYGYTF. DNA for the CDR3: TGTGCCAGTAGTATCTCGGGTAACTATGGCTACACCTTC.

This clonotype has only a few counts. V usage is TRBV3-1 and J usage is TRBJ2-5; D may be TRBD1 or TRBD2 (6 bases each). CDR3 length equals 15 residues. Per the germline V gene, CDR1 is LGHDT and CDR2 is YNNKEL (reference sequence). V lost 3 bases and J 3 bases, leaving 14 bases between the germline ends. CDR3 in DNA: TGTGCCAGCAGCCAGACGGGGGCCGGGAAAGAGACCCAGTACTTC. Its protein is CASSQTGAGKETQYF.

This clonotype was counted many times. The CDR3 loop reads CAIRPRGGGTEAFF. The CDR3 DNA reads as TGTGCCATCAGACCGAGGGGAGGGGGCACTGAAGCTTTCTTT. This rearrangement joins TRBV10-3 to TRBJ1-1, with D possibly TRBD1 on 6 matching bases. Germline CDR1 and CDR2: ENHRY and SYGVKD. V was shortened by 6 bases and J by 4 bases, with 15 bases between the two germline ends. The CDR3 is 14 amino acids.

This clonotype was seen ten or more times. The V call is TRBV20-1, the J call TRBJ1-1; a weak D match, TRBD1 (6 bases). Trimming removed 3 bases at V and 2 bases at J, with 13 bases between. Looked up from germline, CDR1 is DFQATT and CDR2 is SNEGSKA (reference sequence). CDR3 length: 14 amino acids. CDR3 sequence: CSARKGGENTEAFF. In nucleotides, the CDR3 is TGCAGTGCTAGGAAAGGGGGAGAAAACACTGAAGCTTTCTTT.

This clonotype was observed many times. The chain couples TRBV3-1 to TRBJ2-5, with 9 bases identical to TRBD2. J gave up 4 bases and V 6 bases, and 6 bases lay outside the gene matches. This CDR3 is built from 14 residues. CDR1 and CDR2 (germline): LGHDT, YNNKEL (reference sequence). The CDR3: CASSRSGSRETQYF. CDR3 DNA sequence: TGTGCCAGCAGTCGTAGCGGGAGTCGAGAGACCCAGTACTTC.

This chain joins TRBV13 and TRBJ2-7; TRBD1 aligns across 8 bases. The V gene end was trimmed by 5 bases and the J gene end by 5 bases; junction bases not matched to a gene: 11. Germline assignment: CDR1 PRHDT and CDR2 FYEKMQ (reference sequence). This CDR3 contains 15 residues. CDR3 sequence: CASSPRTGWVDEQYF. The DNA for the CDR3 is TGTGCCAGCAGCCCCAGGACAGGGTGGGTGGACGAGCAGTACTTC.

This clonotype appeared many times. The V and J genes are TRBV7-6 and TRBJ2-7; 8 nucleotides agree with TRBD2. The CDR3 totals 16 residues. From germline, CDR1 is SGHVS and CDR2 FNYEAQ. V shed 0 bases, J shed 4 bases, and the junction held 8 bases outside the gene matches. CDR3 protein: CASSLAYQRERYEQYF. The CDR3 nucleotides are TGTGCCAGCAGCTTAGCGTACCAGCGGGAGAGGTACGAGCAGTACTTC.

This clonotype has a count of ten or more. This CDR3 reads CAISESGLRGYTF. CDR3 nucleotide sequence: TGTGCCATCAGTGAGTCGGGACTACGGGGCTACACCTTC. The chain recombines TRBV10-3 with TRBJ1-2; the D gene is possibly TRBD1 (5 bases). V lost 0 bases and J lost 8, with 10 bases in between. The CDR3 has 13 residues. Germline CDR1 reads ENHRY; CDR2 reads SYGVKD.

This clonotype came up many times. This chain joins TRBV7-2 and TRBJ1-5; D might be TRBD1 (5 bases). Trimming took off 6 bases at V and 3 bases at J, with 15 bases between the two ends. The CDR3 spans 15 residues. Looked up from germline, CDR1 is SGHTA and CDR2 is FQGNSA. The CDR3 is CASSEAGTNNQPQHF. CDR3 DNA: TGTGCCAGCAGTGAGGCCGGGACCAACAATCAGCCCCAGCATTTT.

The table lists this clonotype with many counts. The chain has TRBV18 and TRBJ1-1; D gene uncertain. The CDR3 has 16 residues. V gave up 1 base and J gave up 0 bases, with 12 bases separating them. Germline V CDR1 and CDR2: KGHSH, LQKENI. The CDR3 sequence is CASSPRSKSLNTEAFF. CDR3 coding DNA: TGTGCCAGCTCACCACGTTCAAAATCCCTGAACACTGAAGCTTTCTTT.

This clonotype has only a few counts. Here the CDR3 reads CASSSPATQETQYF. CDR3 coding DNA: TGTGCCAGCAGTTCCCCCGCCACCCAGGAGACCCAGTACTTC. The V and J genes are TRBV6-2 or TRBV6-3 and TRBJ2-5; no reliable D call. Germline V gene data show CDR1 as MNHEY and CDR2 as SVGEGT. The CDR3 has 14 amino acids. The V and J ends lost 4 bases and 5 bases respectively, with 14 bases between them.

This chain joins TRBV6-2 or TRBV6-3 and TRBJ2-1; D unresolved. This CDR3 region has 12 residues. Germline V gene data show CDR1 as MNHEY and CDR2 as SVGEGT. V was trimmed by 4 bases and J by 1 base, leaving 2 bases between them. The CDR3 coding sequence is TGTGCCAGCAGTTGGTCCTACAATGAGCAGTTCTTC. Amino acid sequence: CASSWSYNEQFF.

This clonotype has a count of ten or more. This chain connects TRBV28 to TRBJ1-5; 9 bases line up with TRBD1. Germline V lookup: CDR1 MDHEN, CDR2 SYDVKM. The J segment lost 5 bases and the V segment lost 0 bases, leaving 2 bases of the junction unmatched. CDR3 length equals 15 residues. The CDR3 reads CASSLWGDRDQPQHF. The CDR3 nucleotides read TGTGCCAGCAGTTTATGGGGGGACAGGGATCAGCCCCAGCATTTT.

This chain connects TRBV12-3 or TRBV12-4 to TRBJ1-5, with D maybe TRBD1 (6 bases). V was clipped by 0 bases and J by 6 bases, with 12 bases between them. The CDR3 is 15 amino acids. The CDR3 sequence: CASSLATKGGQPQHF. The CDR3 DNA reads TGTGCCAGCAGTTTAGCGACAAAAGGGGGTCAGCCCCAGCATTTT.

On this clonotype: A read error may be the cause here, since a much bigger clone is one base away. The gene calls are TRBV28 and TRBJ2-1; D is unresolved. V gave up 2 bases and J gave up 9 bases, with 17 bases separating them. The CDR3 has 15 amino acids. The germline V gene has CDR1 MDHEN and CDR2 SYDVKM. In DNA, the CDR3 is TGTGCCAGCAGTTTAGGGCCCTCTACAATGGGTGAGCAGTTCTTC. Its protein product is CASSLGPSTMGEQFF.

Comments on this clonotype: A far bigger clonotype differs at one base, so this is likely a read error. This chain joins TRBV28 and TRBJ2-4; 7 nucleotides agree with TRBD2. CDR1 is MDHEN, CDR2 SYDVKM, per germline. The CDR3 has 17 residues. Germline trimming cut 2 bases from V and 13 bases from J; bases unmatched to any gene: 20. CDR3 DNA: TGTGCCAGCAGTTTAAGTCCGCTGCGGGAGACCTACAATGAGCAGTACTTC. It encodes CASSLSPLRETYNEQYF.

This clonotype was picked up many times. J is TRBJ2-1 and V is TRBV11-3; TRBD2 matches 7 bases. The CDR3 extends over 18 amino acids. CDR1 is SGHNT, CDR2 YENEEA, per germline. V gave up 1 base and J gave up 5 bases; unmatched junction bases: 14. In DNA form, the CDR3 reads TGTGCCAGCAGCTTAGTTAATTCGGCTAGCGGTACGAACAATGAGCAGTTCTTC. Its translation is CASSLVNSASGTNNEQFF.

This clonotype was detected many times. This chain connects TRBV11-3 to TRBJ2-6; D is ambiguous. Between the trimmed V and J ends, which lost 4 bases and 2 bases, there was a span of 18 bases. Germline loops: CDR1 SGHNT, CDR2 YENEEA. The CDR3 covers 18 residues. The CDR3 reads CASSYPDQKVAGANVLTF. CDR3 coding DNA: TGTGCCAGCAGCTACCCCGATCAAAAGGTGGCTGGGGCCAACGTCCTGACTTTC. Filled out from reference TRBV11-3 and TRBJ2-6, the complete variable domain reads EAGVVQSPRYKIIEKKQPVAFWCNPISGHNTLYWYLQNLGQGPELLIRYENEEAVDDSQLPKDRFSAERLKGVDSTLKIQPAELGDSAVYLCASSYPDQKVAGANVLTFGAGSRLTVL.

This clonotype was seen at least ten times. CDR3 sequence (DNA): TGTGCCAGCAGTTACTCACCAGCGGGTTACTCCTACGAGCAGTACTTC. Translation gives CASSYSPAGYSYEQYF. This chain uses TRBV6-2 or TRBV6-3 with TRBJ2-7; D might be TRBD2 (6 bases). Trimming cost V 0 bases and J 0 bases, with 12 bases left between them. The CDR3 sequence is 16 residues long. The germline V gene encodes CDR1 MNHEY and CDR2 SVGEGT.

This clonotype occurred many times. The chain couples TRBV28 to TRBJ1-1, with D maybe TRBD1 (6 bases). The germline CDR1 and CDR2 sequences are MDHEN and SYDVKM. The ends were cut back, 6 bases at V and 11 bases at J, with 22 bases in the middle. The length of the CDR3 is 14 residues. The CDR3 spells CASSSAGARAGAFF. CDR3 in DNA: TGTGCCAGCAGCTCAGCAGGGGCGCGGGCCGGGGCTTTCTTT.

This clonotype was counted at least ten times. CDR3 nucleotides: TGCGCCAGCAGCGCCCGGGCGGGAGGCCTACTCAATGAGCAGTTCTTC. Its translation is CASSARAGGLLNEQFF. This sequence joins TRBV5-1 and TRBJ2-1, with 8 bases aligning to TRBD2. The CDR3 extends over 16 amino acids. The V gene's germline CDR1 is SGHRS and CDR2 YFSETQ. Trimming cost V 4 bases and J 6 bases; bases outside gene matches: 12.

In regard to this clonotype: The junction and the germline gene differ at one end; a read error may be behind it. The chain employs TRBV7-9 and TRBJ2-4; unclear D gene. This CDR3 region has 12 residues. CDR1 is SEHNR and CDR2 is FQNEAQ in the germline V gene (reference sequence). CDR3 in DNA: TGTGCCAGCAGCGCAGCCGAAAACATTCAGTACTTC. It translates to CASSAAENIQYF.